This T cell receptor beta chain was identified in a study of identical twins. This clonotype occurred many times. MiXCR was run by TCRdb on the 5' RACE reads, yielding one entry per CDR3 protein. The repertoire consists of more than 200,000 distinct CDR3 sequences, with roughly 13% occurring once and the leading ten covering around 9.5%. J was trimmed by 5 bases and V by 6 bases; bases with no gene match: 5. The germline gives CDR1 SNHLY, CDR2 FYNNEI. The CDR3 runs to 14 residues. This sequence was found in a woman aged 18-30 years in good health. Sequenced material: memory (CD45RO+) T cells sorted from blood. The chain recombines TRBV2 with TRBJ1-5, with 9 bases identical to TRBD1. The CDR3 DNA reads as TGTGCCAGCAGAGAGGGACAGGGTTATCAGCCCCAGCATTTT. Translation: CASREGQGYQPQHF.